Listed below are T cell receptor beta chains from one sample, sequenced in a study of PD-L1 blockade in urothelial cancer. TCRdb's copy holds only in-frame clones and misses some; the assay was immunoSEQ multiplex PCR. The data show 30,000 to 40,000 clones, with around 81% seen just once and 13% to 15% held by the top ten. The sample consisted of PBMCs, taken around atezolizumab (anti-PD-L1) treatment. The receptor source for this set is a man at least 80 years old with urothelial cancer. Both conserved end residues are part of each CDR3. A D gene is named only where the DNA matches it firmly. Size is stated for part of the rows, as once, few or many counts, or as a class when the clone is expanded.

clone_size d_call j_call v_call cdr3_nt cdr3_aa
NA TRBD2 TRBJ2-7 TRBV30 TGTGCCTGGAGTGTATCCGGGAGGAACGAGCAGTACTTC CAWSVSGRNEQYF
NA TRBD1 TRBJ1-5 TRBV30 TGTGCCTGGACAGGGGGGTCAGATCAGCCCCAGCATTTT CAWTGGSDQPQHF
NA TRBD2 TRBJ2-3 TRBV27 TGTGCCAGCAGTTCGACTAGCGGGAGGGCCGCAGATACGCAGTATTTT CASSSTSGRAADTQYF
NA TRBD1 TRBJ2-3 TRBV18 TGTGCCAGCTCATCAGGGACAGACACAGATACGCAGTATTTT CASSSGTDTDTQYF
once TRBD2 TRBJ2-1 TRBV7-6 TGTGCCAGCAGCTTAGTTACTAGCGGGTCCTACAATGAGCAGTTCTTC CASSLVTSGSYNEQFF
NA TRBD2 TRBJ2-7 TRBV2 TGTGCCAGCAGAGAGACTAGCGGGAGTAACGAGCAGTACTTC CASRETSGSNEQYF
NA TRBD2 TRBJ2-7 TRBV30 TGTGCCTGGAGCCCAGTAGCGGGGGCACCGTACTTC CAWSPVAGAPYF
once NA TRBJ2-5 TRBV18 TGTGCCAGCTCACCGGACAGACAAGAGACCCAGTACTTC CASSPDRQETQYF
once TRBD1 TRBJ1-1 TRBV19 TGTGCCAGTAGTGTCGGACAGGAAGTCGCGAACACTGAAGCTTTCTTT CASSVGQEVANTEAFF
NA TRBD2 TRBJ2-5 TRBV5-4 TGTGCCAGCAGCAACGGACTAGCGGGAGCTTCGGGAGAGACCCAGTACTTC CASSNGLAGASGETQYF
NA TRBD1 TRBJ2-1 TRBV6-6 TGTGCCAGCAGTGGGACAGGGAACAATGAGCAGTTCTTC CASSGTGNNEQFF
NA TRBD1 TRBJ2-7 TRBV9 TGTGCCAGCAGCGTAATGACAGGGAACGCCTACGAGCAGTACTTC CASSVMTGNAYEQYF
medium-sized NA TRBJ1-1 TRBV7-9 TGTGCCAGCAGCTTAGACATGAACACTGAAGCTTTCTTT CASSLDMNTEAFF
few NA TRBJ2-2 TRBV25-1 TGTGCCAGCAGTGAACTGGCAGGGCGCGAACTGTTTTTT CASSELAGRELFF
few NA TRBJ1-5 TRBV7-9 TGTGCCAGCAGCTTAAGAGATCAGCCCCAGCATTTT CASSLRDQPQHF
few TRBD1 TRBJ1-1 TRBV10-1 TGCGCCAGCAGGACTACCCGGGACAGGAACACTGAAGCTTTCTTT CASRTTRDRNTEAFF
few NA TRBJ2-7 TRBV19 TGTGCCAGTAGTATAGATGCGGGAACCGGCGAGCAGTACTTC CASSIDAGTGEQYF
once TRBD1 TRBJ2-5 TRBV6-6 TGTGCCAGCAGTTACCTGACAGGGCAGGAGACCCAGTACTTC CASSYLTGQETQYF
NA NA TRBJ1-1 TRBV7-2 TGTGCCAGCAGCCCCGAGGTGGGTGAAGCTTTCTTT CASSPEVGEAFF
NA NA TRBJ2-6 TRBV2 TGTGCCAGCAGTGGGGGCGCTGGGGCCAACGTCCTGACTTTC CASSGGAGANVLTF
NA TRBD2 TRBJ2-5 TRBV23-1 TGCGCCAGCAGTGGGGGACTAGCGGGAGAAGAGACCCAGTACTTC CASSGGLAGEETQYF
NA NA TRBJ1-3 TRBV10-3 TGTGCCATCCTCAGCGAAAAGGGAAACACCATATATTTT CAILSEKGNTIYF
NA NA TRBJ2-3 TRBV6-1 TGTGCCAGCAGGCCAGGGACAGATACGCAGTATTTT CASRPGTDTQYF
NA TRBD2 TRBJ2-4 TRBV9 TGTGCCAGCAGCGCGGGACTAGCGGGAATAACGAACATTCAGTACTTC CASSAGLAGITNIQYF
NA TRBD1 TRBJ1-5 TRBV4-2 TGTGCCAGCAGCCAAGATTACGGGACAGGGCCTAATCAGCCCCAGCATTTT CASSQDYGTGPNQPQHF
NA NA TRBJ2-5 TRBV11-3 TGTGCCAGCAGCCGGAGGGAAAAGCAAGAGACCCAGTACTTC CASSRREKQETQYF
NA TRBD2 TRBJ2-3 TRBV10-3 TGTGCCATCTCTCCCGCGAGCGGGATCAGAGGCACAGATACGCAGTATTTT CAISPASGIRGTDTQYF
few TRBD1 TRBJ2-1 TRBV7-9 TGTGCCAGCAGCCTTCACAGGGGGGAGAGGAATGAGCAGTTCTTC CASSLHRGERNEQFF
NA NA TRBJ1-2 TRBV7-2 TGTGCCAGCAGCTTACCAGGGTCGGGCTACACCTTC CASSLPGSGYTF
NA NA TRBJ2-5 TRBV4-1 TGCGCCAGCAGCAATTCTATTGCGGAAGAGACCCAGTACTTC CASSNSIAEETQYF
NA TRBD1 TRBJ1-5 TRBV10-2 TGCGCCAGCAGTGAGCTTCTTGGGACAGGGGGCCGCAATCAGCCCCAGCATTTT CASSELLGTGGRNQPQHF
NA TRBD1 TRBJ2-5 TRBV4-3 TGCGCCAGCAGCCTACAGGGGCAAGAGACCCAGTACTTC CASSLQGQETQYF
NA NA TRBJ2-2 TRBV30 TGTGCCTGGAGTCCCACCAGCAGGGCGCTGACCGGGGAGCTGTTTTTT CAWSPTSRALTGELFF
NA TRBD2 TRBJ2-7 TRBV6-5 TGTGCCAGCAGTTACACTAGCGGGAGCTCCTCCTACGAGCAGTACTTC CASSYTSGSSSYEQYF
NA TRBD1 TRBJ1-2 TRBV25-1 TGTGCCAGCAGTGAAGGGGACAGGGCGGTCTATGGCTACACCTTC CASSEGDRAVYGYTF
NA NA TRBJ1-1 TRBV5-1 TGCGCCAGCAGCTTTCCCCCGTTCACTGAAGCTTTCTTT CASSFPPFTEAFF
NA NA TRBJ2-5 TRBV6-1 TGTGCCAGCAGTGGTGGCCAGGGGACCCAGTACTTC CASSGGQGTQYF
once NA TRBJ1-2 TRBV29-1 TGCACCGCGCTTGGGGGCTCTAACTATGGCTACACCTTC CTALGGSNYGYTF
NA TRBD2 TRBJ2-5 TRBV12-5 TGTGCTAGTGGTTTGACCCATAAAAACTCTAGCGGGAGCCCCACTAACCAAGAGACCCAGTACTTC CASGLTHKNSSGSPTNQETQYF
NA TRBD2 TRBJ2-2 TRBV7-2 TGTGCCAGCAGCTTAGCGAGCGGGAGAAGTAAGGGGGAGCTGTTTTTT CASSLASGRSKGELFF
NA NA TRBJ1-4 TRBV18 TGTGCCAGCTCGCCCGGGAATGAAAAACTGTTTTTT CASSPGNEKLFF
NA NA TRBJ2-1 TRBV11-3 TGTGCCAGCAGCTTCCAGGGTGGCAATGAGCAGTTCTTC CASSFQGGNEQFF
NA NA TRBJ1-2 TRBV5-6 TGTGCCAGCAGCTTGACAGCCGGCCCGAGTGACTATGGCTACACCTTC CASSLTAGPSDYGYTF
NA NA TRBJ1-5 TRBV19 TGTGCCGCGGCCCCGGCGGGGGGCAATCAGCCCCAGCATTTT CAAAPAGGNQPQHF
NA NA TRBJ2-2 TRBV6-5 TGTGCCAGCAGTTACTCGTTCGGGAGCAACACCGGGGAGCTGTTTTTT CASSYSFGSNTGELFF
NA NA TRBJ2-7 TRBV11-2 TGTGCCAGCAGCTTAGGACAGACCTACGAGCAGTACTTC CASSLGQTYEQYF
NA TRBD1 TRBJ2-1 TRBV29-1 TGCAGCGTTCGGTCCGGGACAGGGGCGAAAAATGAGCAGTTCTTC CSVRSGTGAKNEQFF
NA NA TRBJ2-2 TRBV19 TGTGCCAGTATTCCTCCTAACACCGGGGAGCTGTTTTTT CASIPPNTGELFF
NA TRBD1 TRBJ1-2 TRBV30 TGTGCCTGGGGACAGGGTATTGAGGGCTACACCTTC CAWGQGIEGYTF
NA TRBD1 TRBJ2-7 TRBV5-6 TGTGCCAGCAGCAATCTTGACAGGGATCAAGACGAGCAGTACTTC CASSNLDRDQDEQYF
NA NA TRBJ1-2 TRBV5-4 TGTGCCAGCAGTCCGGAGAGCAACTATGGCTACACCTTC CASSPESNYGYTF
NA NA TRBJ1-2 TRBV25-1 TGTGCCAGCAGTGTAACAGGGACTAACTATGGCTACACCTTC CASSVTGTNYGYTF
NA TRBD2 TRBJ2-1 TRBV28 TGTGCCAGCAGCGGGGGGATGGGACTAGCGGGAGTGGCGTCCTACAATGAGCAGTTCTTC CASSGGMGLAGVASYNEQFF
NA TRBD2 TRBJ2-5 TRBV7-2 TGTGCCAGCAGCTCCCCACGGTTAGCGGGAGGGCAAGAGACCCAGTACTTC CASSSPRLAGGQETQYF
NA NA TRBJ1-1 TRBV29-1 TGCAGCGGATCATACAGGGCGGACACTGAAGCTTTCTTT CSGSYRADTEAFF
medium-sized NA TRBJ2-1 TRBV19 TGTGCCAGTAGTATAAGAGGAGGTCACAGCTACAATGAGCAGTTCTTC CASSIRGGHSYNEQFF
few TRBD1 TRBJ1-2 TRBV5-1 TGCGCCAGCAGCCTACAGGGGACCGGCTACACCTTC CASSLQGTGYTF
NA TRBD2 TRBJ2-7 TRBV30 TGTGCCTGGAGTTCGACTAGCAAGGCCTCCTACGAGCAGTACTTC CAWSSTSKASYEQYF
NA NA TRBJ2-7 TRBV5-1 TGCGCCAGCAGCTCCGACAGGAACTCCTACGAGCAGTACTTC CASSSDRNSYEQYF